The 10 T cell receptor beta chains in this list originate from one sample, sequenced in a study of T cell responses to AZD1222 COVID-19 vaccine. Here immunoSEQ multiplex PCR was the method, and the copy in TCRdb shows in-frame clones only, minus some. The repertoire holds about 200,000 clones, with approximately 95% as singletons. This sample comprised peripheral blood, obtained 28 days after the second AZD1222 dose. These receptors all stem from an adult who received the AZD1222 COVID-19 vaccine.

The V call is TRBV19, the J call TRBJ1-5, with D possibly TRBD1 on 5 matching bases. The CDR3 extends over 15 amino acids. Per germline, CDR1 LNHDA and CDR2 SQIVND (reference sequence). Trimming cost V 5 bases and J 3 bases, with 14 bases left between them. CDR3 DNA: TGTGCCAGTAGTCTGGAGACAGCTCTCAATCAGCCCCAGCATTTT. Translated: CASSLETALNQPQHF.

The chain joins TRBV27 to TRBJ2-3; D might be TRBD1 or TRBD2, each matching 5 bases. CDR3 length: 15 amino acids. Germline CDR1 reads MNHEY; CDR2 reads SMNVEV (reference sequence). V lost 4 bases and J 0 bases, leaving 11 bases between the germline ends. CDR3 residues: CASSWTGLSTDTQYF. The CDR3 DNA sequence: TGTGCCAGCAGTTGGACGGGGCTTAGCACAGATACGCAGTATTTT.

The chain employs TRBV6-5 and TRBJ1-5; possibly TRBD1 for D (5 bases). Trimming took 7 bases from V and 4 from J, leaving 14 bases between them. CDR1 is MNHEY and CDR2 is SVGAGI in the germline V gene. CDR3 length: 14 amino acids. CDR3 bases: TGTGCCAGCACCCCCCCGGGGGGGAATCAGCCCCAGCATTTT. Residues: CASTPPGGNQPQHF.

The chain employs TRBV20-1 and TRBJ1-4; D is unresolved. Trimming took 3 bases from V and 2 from J, leaving 13 bases between them. The CDR3 contains 15 residues. The germline gives CDR1 DFQATT, CDR2 SNEGSKA (reference sequence). The CDR3 loop is CSASSGWSTNEKLFF. The CDR3 DNA reads as TGCAGTGCTAGTTCTGGGTGGAGCACTAATGAAAAACTGTTTTTT.

The J gene is TRBJ2-3, the V gene TRBV19; tentative D call: TRBD2 (5 bases). Per germline, CDR1 LNHDA and CDR2 SQIVND (reference sequence). The V gene lost 5 bases and the J gene lost 2 bases, with 17 bases spanning the gap. The CDR3 runs 16 residues. CDR3 residues: CASSLWTGRNTDTQYF. CDR3 coding DNA: TGTGCCAGTAGTCTTTGGACTGGGCGGAACACAGATACGCAGTATTTT.

This chain links TRBV5-1 with TRBJ2-3; 14 bases match TRBD2. The germline CDR1 and CDR2 sequences are SGHRS and YFSETQ. With V trimmed by 4 bases and J by 4 bases, 5 bases remained unmatched. CDR3 length: 16 residues. The chain's CDR3 is CASSTSTSGGADTQYF. The CDR3 DNA reads as TGCGCCAGCAGCACCTCGACTAGCGGGGGGGCAGATACGCAGTATTTT.

The chain is built from TRBV6-5 and TRBJ2-3; perhaps TRBD2 as D (7 bases). Germline V gene sequence: CDR1 MNHEY, CDR2 SVGAGI. V was shortened by 7 bases and J by 0 bases, with 14 bases between the two germline ends. The CDR3 has 15 residues. This CDR3 reads CASTLGGGSTDTQYF. In DNA form, the CDR3 reads TGTGCCAGCACCCTAGGGGGGGGGAGCACAGATACGCAGTATTTT.

The chain is built from TRBV19 and TRBJ1-2; TRBD1 might be the D (5 bases). Germline CDR1 is LNHDA and CDR2 is SQIVND (reference sequence). This CDR3 is 14 amino acids long. V lost 4 bases and J 4 bases, leaving 13 bases between the germline ends. The CDR3: CASSKLTDIYGYTF. DNA for the CDR3: TGTGCCAGTAGTAAACTGACAGATATCTATGGCTACACCTTC.

This sequence joins TRBV9 and TRBJ1-2; weak D call: TRBD1 (5 bases). Germline assignment: CDR1 SGDLS and CDR2 YYNGEE. V was clipped by 0 bases and J by 7 bases, with 13 bases between them. The CDR3 sequence is 14 residues long. CDR3 in DNA: TGTGCCAGCAGCGTAGGGGGGGAAGGGCCTGGCTACACCTTC. It codes for CASSVGGEGPGYTF.

The CDR3 coding sequence is TGTGCCAGCAGCTTAGCTACGACCCAGTACTTC. Protein sequence: CASSLATTQYF. The rearrangement uses TRBV7-2 and TRBJ2-5; D is ambiguous. The CDR3 extends over 11 amino acids. CDR1 and CDR2 from the germline V gene are SGHTA and FQGNSA. V gave up 0 bases and J gave up 7 bases, with 3 bases separating them.